The 20 T cell receptor beta chains presented below share a single source sample, sequenced in a study of blood T cell repertoires in COVID-19. Repertoires were generated with immunoSEQ multiplex PCR, while TCRdb's copy carries only in-frame clones and drops some. The table shows about 250,000 clones, with around 88% occurring only once. The source material was peripheral blood. These receptors were taken from a man at least 80 years old with acute or convalescent COVID-19.

This chain links TRBV5-1 with TRBJ1-6, with 7 bases identical to TRBD1. This CDR3 spans 15 amino acids. After removal of 4 bases from V and 7 bases from J, the junction contained 8 bases not matched to a gene. Germline V gives CDR1 SGHRS, CDR2 YFSETQ. This CDR3 reads CASSVGTVKNSPLHF. The CDR3 DNA reads as TGCGCCAGCAGCGTAGGGACAGTTAAGAATTCACCCCTCCACTTT.

In the case of this clone: At one boundary the junction diverges from the germline segment, which might be a read error. The chain carries TRBV5-5 and TRBJ1-5; TRBD1 agrees at 7 bases. Germline V lookup: CDR1 SGHKS, CDR2 YYEKEE (reference sequence). The CDR3 spans 16 residues. In DNA form, the CDR3 reads TGTGCCAGCAGTTTGGGGCCGACAGGGAGCAATCAGCCCCAGCATTTT. Protein: CASSLGPTGSNQPQHF. Full variable domain (remainder filled in from reference TRBV5-5 and TRBJ1-5): DAGVTQSPTHLIKTRGQQVTLRCSPISGHKSVSWYQQVLGQGPQFIFQYYEKEERGRGNFPDRFSARQFPNYSSELNVNALLLGDSALYLCASSLGPTGSNQPQHFGDGTRLSIL.

The chain is built from TRBV20-1 and TRBJ2-5; TRBD1 might be the D (5 bases). The ends were cut back, 3 bases at V and 0 bases at J, with 17 bases in the middle. Germline loops: CDR1 DFQATT, CDR2 SNEGSKA (reference sequence). The CDR3 is made up of 16 amino acids. For the CDR3, the DNA is TGCAGTGCTAGTCCCAAACCAGGGCGTTACCAAGAGACCCAGTACTTC. Translated: CSASPKPGRYQETQYF.

This rearrangement joins TRBV2 to TRBJ2-7, with a tentative D call TRBD2 (5 bases). Germline V gene lookup returns CDR1 SNHLY and CDR2 FYNNEI. The V end was cut by 1 base, the J end by 0 bases, with 10 bases between. This CDR3 comprises 15 residues. The CDR3: CASSEEGGSSYEQYF. CDR3 in DNA: TGTGCCAGCAGTGAAGAGGGTGGGAGCTCCTACGAGCAGTACTTC.

This chain joins TRBV28 and TRBJ2-5; D remains unclear. Trimming stripped 3 bases from V and 4 bases from J, with 12 bases between. The CDR3 spans 14 residues. CDR1 and CDR2 from the germline V gene are MDHEN and SYDVKM. The CDR3 bases are TGTGCCAGCAGTTTGCGAATTATCGGAGAGACCCAGTACTTC. Translated: CASSLRIIGETQYF.

This rearrangement joins TRBV4-3 to TRBJ1-2; D ambiguous. CDR3 length: 16 amino acids. The germline CDR1 and CDR2 sequences are LGHNA and YSLEER. V gave up 4 bases and J gave up 6 bases, with 21 bases separating them. DNA for the CDR3: TGCGCCAGCAGCCGTTCTTCCCGACAAGAACTCGATGGCTACACCTTC. Translated: CASSRSSRQELDGYTF.

The chain combines TRBV25-1 with TRBJ2-2; 10 positions match TRBD1. V dropped 5 bases and J dropped 6; count of bases not matched to a gene: 6. The CDR3 has 15 amino acids. CDR1 is MGHDK and CDR2 is SYGVNS in the germline V gene. The CDR3 DNA reads as TGTGCCAGCAGTTCTCGGACAGGGGGTTCCGGGGAGCTGTTTTTT. Translated: CASSSRTGGSGELFF.

The V gene is TRBV28, the J gene TRBJ1-4, with 9 bases aligning to TRBD1. The CDR3 runs 15 residues. The germline gives CDR1 MDHEN, CDR2 SYDVKM. With V trimmed by 5 bases and J by 8 bases, 9 bases remained unmatched. In DNA, the CDR3 is TGTGCCAGCAGTGGCACAGGGGGCGGAAGGGAAAAACTGTTTTTT. Its translation: CASSGTGGGREKLFF.

The rearrangement uses TRBV6-2 or TRBV6-3 and TRBJ2-3; D possibly corresponds to TRBD1 (5 bases). V lost 5 bases, J lost 0 bases, and 15 bases lay in between. The CDR3 loop spans 16 amino acids. Germline V CDR1 and CDR2: MNHEY, SVGEGT. In DNA, the CDR3 is TGTGCCAGCAGTCTAGGGGTACAGTTCAGCACAGATACGCAGTATTTT. Amino acid sequence: CASSLGVQFSTDTQYF.

The V gene is TRBV7-2, the J gene TRBJ1-2, with TRBD1 identical over 12 bases. The germline V gene encodes CDR1 SGHTA and CDR2 FQGNSA. The length of the CDR3 is 16 residues. The junction had 4 bases not matched to a gene; V was cut back by 1 base and J by 4 bases. The CDR3 loop is CASSLEGQGAGYGYTF. The CDR3 DNA reads TGTGCCAGCAGCTTAGAGGGACAGGGGGCGGGCTATGGCTACACCTTC.

The chain recombines TRBV5-8 with TRBJ1-1; 11 bases are a match to TRBD1. J was trimmed by 3 bases and V by 3 bases; bases with no gene match: 4. The CDR3 runs 15 residues. In germline, CDR1 is SGHTS, CDR2 YDEGEE. CDR3: CASSSGQGGYTEAFF. Written as DNA, the CDR3 is TGTGCCAGCAGCTCGGGACAGGGGGGTTACACTGAAGCTTTCTTT.

This clone showed up just a few times. This sequence joins TRBV7-9 and TRBJ2-1; TRBD2 matches 8 bases. J gave up 9 bases and V 6 bases, and 13 bases lay outside the gene matches. Germline values: CDR1 SEHNR, CDR2 FQNEAQ (reference sequence). The CDR3 is 15 amino acids. This CDR3 reads CASSLTGGLVIEQFF. CDR3 DNA: TGTGCCAGCAGTCTCACGGGGGGGCTGGTGATTGAGCAGTTCTTC. Supplemented by reference TRBV7-9 and TRBJ2-1, the full variable domain reads DTGVSQNPRHKITKRGQNVTFRCDPISEHNRLYWYRQTLGQGPEFLTYFQNEAQLEKSRLLSDRFSAERPKGSFSTLEIQRTEQGDSAMYLCASSLTGGLVIEQFFGPGTRLTVL.

This clone was detected only a few times. The chain uses TRBV6-6 and TRBJ2-2; TRBD2 is a possible D gene (6 bases). With 5 bases removed from V and 0 bases from J, the gap between germline ends came to 16 bases. The CDR3 is made up of 17 amino acids. Looked up from germline, CDR1 is MNHNY and CDR2 is SVGAGI (reference sequence). CDR3 bases: TGTGCCAGCAGTCCAGTTAGCGGACGGACGAACACCGGGGAGCTGTTTTTT. Its translation is CASSPVSGRTNTGELFF.

Here the CDR3 DNA reads TGCGCCAGCAGCCCTCAGTGGGGCTACACAGATACGCAGTATTTT. It specifies CASSPQWGYTDTQYF. This chain links TRBV4-1 with TRBJ2-3, with D perhaps matching TRBD1 (5 bases). Germline V CDR1 and CDR2: MGHRA, YSYEKL. The length of the CDR3 is 15 residues. Between the trimmed V and J ends, which lost 4 bases and 2 bases, there was a span of 13 bases.

The rearrangement uses TRBV3-1 (or the pseudogene TRBV3-2) and TRBJ2-1; TRBD1 aligns across 9 bases. Germline V gene sequence: CDR1 LGHDT, CDR2 YNNKEL (reference sequence). The CDR3 is 15 amino acids. The trim removed 3 bases at V and 7 bases at J, leaving 7 bases unmatched. This CDR3 is CASSQPGQGWNEQFF. In nucleotides, the CDR3 is TGTGCCAGCAGCCAGCCGGGACAGGGCTGGAATGAGCAGTTCTTC.

V usage is TRBV2 and J usage is TRBJ1-6, with 7 nucleotides matching TRBD1. Germline lookup yields CDR1 SNHLY and CDR2 FYNNEI. The CDR3 totals 13 residues. V shed 5 bases and J 13 bases; nucleotides not matched to a gene: 8. The CDR3 here is CASSPDREGPLHF. CDR3 nucleotides: TGTGCCAGCAGTCCCGACAGGGAAGGCCCCCTCCACTTT.

This chain connects TRBV4-3 to TRBJ1-5; D unresolved. Germline CDR1 and CDR2: LGHNA and YSLEER. The CDR3 consists of 16 residues. V lost 0 bases and J 2 bases, leaving 11 bases between the germline ends. Written as DNA, the CDR3 is TGCGCCAGCAGCCAAGAGCGGAGGGCGGGCAATCAGCCCCAGCATTTT. This sequence encodes CASSQERRAGNQPQHF.

The chain is built from TRBV6-1 and TRBJ1-2; D remains ambiguous. Trimming took 3 bases from V and 6 from J, leaving 11 bases between them. Germline assignment: CDR1 MNHNS and CDR2 SASEGT. The CDR3 runs to 13 residues. The CDR3 bases are TGTGCCAGCAGTGACCGTCCGAGCAATGGCTACACCTTC. Residues: CASSDRPSNGYTF.

The V and J genes are TRBV18 and TRBJ1-4; no clear D gene. The CDR3 runs to 15 residues. Trimming stripped 3 bases from V and 4 bases from J, with 12 bases between. Germline V gives CDR1 KGHSH, CDR2 LQKENI. The DNA for the CDR3 is TGTGCCAGCTCACCCTCCGGGTCCTATAATGAAAAACTGTTTTTT. It is translated as CASSPSGSYNEKLFF.

The J gene is TRBJ1-5, the V gene TRBV9; possibly TRBD1 for D (5 bases). Germline CDR1 is SGDLS and CDR2 is YYNGEE. CDR3 length equals 15 residues. Trimming left V 2 bases short and J 5 bases short, with 14 bases between. The CDR3 DNA reads TGTGCCAGCAGCGTCGGGACCGCGGGGGATCAGCCCCAGCATTTT. Its protein is CASSVGTAGDQPQHF.